This T cell receptor (beta chain) was sequenced during a study of OX40 agonist ivuxolimab in advanced cancers. Unmatched junction bases numbered 9, after V lost 0 bases and J lost 8 bases. The CDR3 is 15 residues long. Germline V gene sequence: CDR1 SGDLS, CDR2 YYNGEE. The data were produced by immunoSEQ multiplex PCR, yet TCRdb's version contains in-frame clones alone and is incomplete. The sample includes around 47,000 clones, over 65% of them seen just once. The TCR was taken from an adult with an advanced solid tumor such as melanoma, head and neck, liver or kidney cancer. This specimen consisted of CD4+ or CD8+ T cells sorted from blood, obtained in a trial of the OX40 agonist ivuxolimab. The V gene is TRBV9, the J gene TRBJ2-3; 7 nucleotides align to TRBD2. CDR3 DNA: TGTGCCAGCAGCGTAGAAAGCGGGGCTTCCAGTACGCAGTATTTT. This gives the protein CASSVESGASSTQYF.